The 20 T cell receptor beta chains listed next were all sequenced from one sample in a study of cytomegalovirus exposure and HLA in healthy donors. Libraries were prepared by immunoSEQ multiplex PCR; TCRdb keeps only in-frame clonotypes and omits some of them. The sample includes roughly 90,000 clones, 85% of them seen just once. The specimen sequenced was PBMCs. The receptor set was obtained from a man younger than 35 in good health and CMV-seropositive.

This chain connects TRBV5-1 to TRBJ2-1, with D possibly matching TRBD2 (6 bases). CDR1 and CDR2 from the germline V gene are SGHRS and YFSETQ. The CDR3 runs to 17 residues. V gave up 4 bases and J gave up 4 bases, with 21 bases separating them. The CDR3 sequence is CASSPDGPGETYNEQFF. The CDR3 nucleotides are TGCGCCAGCAGCCCCGACGGACCGGGAGAAACATACAATGAGCAGTTCTTC.

The V gene is TRBV11-2, the J gene TRBJ1-1, with 7 bases lining up with TRBD1. The germline gives CDR1 SGHAT, CDR2 FQNNGV. The CDR3 is 15 amino acids. After removal of 1 base from V and 10 bases from J, the junction contained 12 bases not matched to a gene. The CDR3 sequence: CASSLAGTGARGAFF. DNA of the CDR3: TGTGCCAGCAGCTTAGCCGGAACAGGGGCTCGAGGAGCTTTCTTT. The entire variable domain, with the rest obtained from reference TRBV11-2 and TRBJ1-1, is as follows: EAGVAQSPRYKIIEKRQSVAFWCNPISGHATLYWYQQILGQGPKLLIQFQNNGVVDDSQLPKDRFSAERLKGVDSTLKIQPAKLEDSAVYLCASSLAGTGARGAFFGQGTRLTVV.

The V call is TRBV7-9, the J call TRBJ2-2, with D uncertain. Germline CDR1 SEHNR, CDR2 FQNEAQ (reference sequence). There are 16 residues in the CDR3. Deletions cut 0 bases from V and 0 bases from J, with 8 bases between. Here the CDR3 reads CASSLARLANTGELFF. The CDR3 coding sequence is TGTGCCAGCAGCTTAGCCCGGCTAGCGAACACCGGGGAGCTGTTTTTT.

This chain connects TRBV6-1 to TRBJ2-3, with D possibly being TRBD2 (6 bases). The germline gives CDR1 MNHNS, CDR2 SASEGT. Trimming stripped 1 base from V and 6 bases from J, with 14 bases between. CDR3 length: 15 residues. The CDR3 reads CASSEVPGLHDTQYF. In DNA, the CDR3 is TGTGCCAGCAGTGAAGTTCCGGGACTTCACGATACGCAGTATTTT.

The rearrangement joins TRBV11-2 to TRBJ1-3; 8 bases match TRBD1. Germline assignment: CDR1 SGHAT and CDR2 FQNNGV. This CDR3 comprises 17 residues. The trim removed 2 bases at V and 0 bases at J, leaving 6 bases unmatched. CDR3 amino acids: CASSLRGQVFSGNTIYF. The CDR3 nucleotides are TGTGCCAGCAGCTTAAGGGGACAGGTCTTCTCTGGAAACACCATATATTTT.

Written as DNA, the CDR3 is TGTGCCACCAGCAGAGATCGGGAGGATCCCCGCAATCAGCCCCAGCATTTT. Encoded protein: CATSRDREDPRNQPQHF. This sequence joins TRBV15 and TRBJ1-5; D gene uncertain. In germline, CDR1 is LNHNV, CDR2 YYDKDF (reference sequence). This CDR3 region has 17 residues. V lost 0 bases and J 2 bases, leaving 14 bases between the germline ends.

The rearrangement uses TRBV19 and TRBJ2-3, with TRBD2 identical over 7 bases. Germline-derived CDR1 and CDR2 are LNHDA and SQIVND (reference sequence). CDR3 length: 17 amino acids. J gave up 2 bases and V 5 bases, and 13 bases lay outside the gene matches. Here the CDR3 DNA reads TGTGCCAGTAGTGTCCTAGGGAGGGAGATGAACACAGATACGCAGTATTTT. Residues: CASSVLGREMNTDTQYF.

Note on this clone: Other DNA sequences in the sample encode the same CDR3. The rearrangement joins TRBV5-1 to TRBJ2-3; perhaps TRBD2 as D (5 bases). The CDR3 loop spans 12 amino acids. V dropped 4 bases and J dropped 3 bases, with 6 bases sitting between them. The germline CDR1 and CDR2 sequences are SGHRS and YFSETQ. CDR3 region: CASSPGTDTQYF. Here the CDR3 DNA reads TGCGCCAGCAGCCCGGGGACAGATACGCAGTATTTT.

The V and J genes are TRBV18 and TRBJ2-3; TRBD2 matches at 13 bases. Germline CDR1 reads KGHSH; CDR2 reads LQKENI. This CDR3 region has 16 residues. V dropped 4 bases and J dropped 5; count of bases not matched to a gene: 6. The CDR3 reads CASSQGLAGEGDTQYF. Here the CDR3 DNA reads TGTGCCAGCTCACAAGGACTAGCGGGAGAGGGAGATACGCAGTATTTT.

This chain joins TRBV6-6 and TRBJ1-5; unclear D gene. Per germline, CDR1 MNHNY and CDR2 SVGAGI (reference sequence). V was clipped by 2 bases and J by 2 bases, with 10 bases between them. The CDR3 spans 15 residues. The DNA of the CDR3 is TGTGCCAGCAGTTACCCCCCGGGAGGCAATCAGCCCCAGCATTTT. This gives the protein CASSYPPGGNQPQHF.

The chain links TRBV5-1 to TRBJ1-1; 12 positions match TRBD1. The J segment lost 3 bases and the V segment lost 0 bases, leaving 15 bases of the junction unmatched. CDR3 size: 20 residues. Germline V gene lookup returns CDR1 SGHRS and CDR2 YFSETQ. The CDR3 loop is CASSLEGQGAGWFRDTEAFF. In nucleotides, the CDR3 is TGCGCCAGCAGCTTGGAGGGACAGGGGGCAGGGTGGTTTCGCGACACTGAAGCTTTCTTT.

The genes are TRBV18 and TRBJ2-1, with D perhaps matching TRBD1 (6 bases). This CDR3 region has 13 residues. Trimming took 0 bases from V and 10 from J, leaving 10 bases between them. The V gene's germline CDR1 is KGHSH and CDR2 LQKENI. CDR3 in amino acids: CASSPPGAQEQFF. The CDR3 DNA reads TGTGCCAGCTCACCACCGGGGGCTCAAGAGCAGTTCTTC.

This chain uses TRBV10-3 with TRBJ2-1; weak D call: TRBD2 (5 bases). Deletions cut 4 bases from V and 10 bases from J, with 14 bases between. Germline values: CDR1 ENHRY, CDR2 SYGVKD. CDR3 length equals 13 residues. For the CDR3, the DNA is TGTGCCATCAGTGGGCCGGGGTTCGGCGAGCAGTTCTTC. Its translation: CAISGPGFGEQFF.

This clone came up once. V and J are TRBV18 and TRBJ2-2; 7 positions match TRBD1. CDR3 length: 15 amino acids. With 2 bases clipped from V and 1 base from J, the junction kept 1 base outside the gene matches. Germline V gene sequence: CDR1 KGHSH, CDR2 LQKENI. CDR3 bases: TGTGCCAGCTCACCAGGGACAGAGAACACCGGGGAGCTGTTTTTT. This encodes CASSPGTENTGELFF.

The rearrangement uses TRBV4-1 and TRBJ2-5; TRBD2 matches 7 bases. The CDR3 extends over 15 amino acids. The V segment lost 0 bases and the J segment 4 bases; nucleotides outside the gene matches: 5. Looked up from germline, CDR1 is MGHRA and CDR2 is YSYEKL. CDR3 protein: CASSQEGGRPETQYF. CDR3 DNA sequence: TGCGCCAGCAGCCAAGAAGGCGGGAGACCAGAGACCCAGTACTTC.

This sequence joins TRBV4-1 and TRBJ1-1, with TRBD1 identical over 12 bases. Unmatched junction bases numbered 4, after V lost 3 bases and J lost 5 bases. The CDR3 has 15 amino acids. The V gene's germline CDR1 is MGHRA and CDR2 YSYEKL. The CDR3: CASSQGQGAGTEAFF. As DNA, the CDR3 is TGCGCCAGCAGCCAGGGACAGGGGGCAGGGACTGAAGCTTTCTTT.

J is TRBJ2-5 and V is TRBV27; 9 bases match TRBD1. Per the germline V gene, CDR1 is MNHEY and CDR2 is SMNVEV (reference sequence). There are 15 residues in the CDR3. J gave up 5 bases and V 6 bases, and 10 bases lay outside the gene matches. The CDR3 DNA sequence: TGTGCCAGCAGCCCCGGGACAGGGTTAGGGGAGACCCAGTACTTC. It encodes CASSPGTGLGETQYF.

The V and J genes are TRBV27 and TRBJ2-3; 7 bases map to TRBD1. This CDR3 is 14 amino acids long. V shed 5 bases and J 2 bases; nucleotides not matched to a gene: 4. Germline CDR1 MNHEY, CDR2 SMNVEV (reference sequence). The CDR3 here is CASSPGQNTDTQYF. The CDR3 DNA sequence: TGTGCCAGCAGTCCGGGACAGAACACAGATACGCAGTATTTT.

This clone was counted between two and nine times. The J gene is TRBJ2-7, the V gene TRBV19, with 8 bases lining up with TRBD1. V shed 5 bases, J shed 2 bases, and the junction held 8 bases outside the gene matches. The CDR3 consists of 15 residues. Germline values: CDR1 LNHDA, CDR2 SQIVND (reference sequence). The chain's CDR3 is CASSLRGQGPYEQYV. The CDR3 coding sequence is TGTGCCAGTAGTCTCAGGGGGCAGGGCCCCTACGAGCAGTACGTC.

This clone was picked up one time. The chain uses TRBV6-5 and TRBJ2-7, with D possibly being TRBD2 (7 bases). V was clipped by 0 bases and J by 2 bases, with 14 bases between them. Per germline, CDR1 MNHEY and CDR2 SVGAGI. CDR3 length: 16 residues. The CDR3 region is CASSYSRRGLTYEQYF. The CDR3 nucleotides read TGTGCCAGCAGTTACTCGAGGCGGGGGCTAACCTACGAGCAGTACTTC.